These 9 T cell receptor beta chains share one sample of origin, sequenced in a study of blood T cell repertoires in COVID-19. Using immunoSEQ multiplex PCR, the repertoire was profiled, and TCRdb retains in-frame clones only, with some absent. The table shows tens of thousands of clones, with approximately 89% occurring only once. The sample taken for sequencing was peripheral blood. These receptors came from a human donor in a cohort sampled during active COVID-19.

The CDR3 here is CASRTGLSTDTQYF. The CDR3 DNA reads as TGTGCCAGCCGCACGGGTCTCAGCACAGATACGCAGTATTTT. This rearrangement joins TRBV11-2 to TRBJ2-3; D is unclear. Germline lookup yields CDR1 SGHAT and CDR2 FQNNGV. With 8 bases removed from V and 0 bases from J, the gap between germline ends came to 12 bases. This CDR3 region has 14 residues.

In this sample, this clone turned up once. The V call is TRBV10-3, the J call TRBJ2-1; 9 bases fit TRBD1. The CDR3 loop spans 16 amino acids. The germline gives CDR1 ENHRY, CDR2 SYGVKD. With V trimmed by 2 bases and J by 9 bases, 11 bases remained unmatched. The chain's CDR3 is CAISEGRTGVGGEQFF. In nucleotides, the CDR3 is TGTGCCATCAGTGAGGGGCGGACAGGGGTAGGGGGTGAGCAGTTCTTC.

The chain carries TRBV4-1 and TRBJ2-1; D not certain. Germline CDR1 reads MGHRA; CDR2 reads YSYEKL. Trimming removed 1 base at V and 0 bases at J, with 10 bases between. This CDR3 has 16 residues. The CDR3 reads CASSQVDLVSYNEQFF. For the CDR3, the DNA is TGCGCCAGCAGCCAAGTTGATCTAGTCTCCTACAATGAGCAGTTCTTC.

The V and J genes are TRBV19 and TRBJ1-1, with D unresolved. Germline V gene lookup returns CDR1 LNHDA and CDR2 SQIVND (reference sequence). This CDR3 region has 12 residues. Trimming removed 4 bases from V and 4 bases from J, with 7 bases in between. The CDR3 spells CASSTWATEAFF. CDR3 DNA: TGTGCCAGTAGTACGTGGGCCACTGAAGCTTTCTTT. The whole variable domain, filled in from reference TRBV19 and TRBJ1-1, reads DGGITQSPKYLFRKEGQNVTLSCEQNLNHDAMYWYRQDPGQGLRLIYYSQIVNDFQKGDIAEGYSVSREKKESFPLTVTSAQKNPTAFYLCASSTWATEAFFGQGTRLTVV.

The chain carries TRBV18 and TRBJ2-7, with 9 bases that match TRBD1. Germline V gives CDR1 KGHSH, CDR2 LQKENI. The CDR3 is 15 amino acids. Losses at the gene ends were 3 bases for V and 2 bases for J; bases not matched to a gene: 5. CDR3 amino acids: CASSPRQGGTYEQYF. The CDR3 DNA is TGTGCCAGCTCACCGAGACAGGGGGGGACCTACGAGCAGTACTTC.

Here the CDR3 reads CASRGTSPYNEQFF. The CDR3 DNA follows: TGTGCCAGCAGAGGGACTAGCCCCTACAATGAGCAGTTCTTC. This chain links TRBV6-5 with TRBJ2-1; 9 nucleotides match TRBD2. V was pared by 6 bases and J by 2 bases, with 2 bases of the junction left unmatched. CDR3 length: 14 residues. Looked up from germline, CDR1 is MNHEY and CDR2 is SVGAGI.

The chain couples TRBV28 to TRBJ2-2; tentative D call: TRBD2 (7 bases). The CDR3 is 13 residues long. Trimming shortened V by 11 bases and J by 0 bases, and 10 bases separated the two germline ends. CDR1 MDHEN and CDR2 SYDVKM come from the germline V gene. The chain's CDR3 is CAGRGANTGELFF. As DNA, the CDR3 is TGTGCCGGGAGGGGGGCGAACACCGGGGAGCTGTTTTTT.

V is TRBV7-2 and J is TRBJ1-1, with 9 bases identical to TRBD1. The ends lost 4 bases at V and 6 bases at J; junction bases unmatched: 3. The CDR3 spans 13 residues. Germline assignment: CDR1 SGHTA and CDR2 FQGNSA. CDR3: CASSSQGASEAFF. CDR3 sequence (DNA): TGTGCCAGCAGCTCACAGGGGGCGTCTGAAGCTTTCTTT.

The rearrangement uses TRBV7-2 and TRBJ1-1; TRBD1 might be the D (5 bases). V dropped 0 bases and J dropped 1 base, with 6 bases sitting between them. Germline assignment: CDR1 SGHTA and CDR2 FQGNSA. This CDR3 has 14 residues. CDR3 sequence: CASSLAGGNTEAFF. DNA of the CDR3: TGTGCCAGCAGCTTAGCGGGGGGGAACACTGAAGCTTTCTTT.